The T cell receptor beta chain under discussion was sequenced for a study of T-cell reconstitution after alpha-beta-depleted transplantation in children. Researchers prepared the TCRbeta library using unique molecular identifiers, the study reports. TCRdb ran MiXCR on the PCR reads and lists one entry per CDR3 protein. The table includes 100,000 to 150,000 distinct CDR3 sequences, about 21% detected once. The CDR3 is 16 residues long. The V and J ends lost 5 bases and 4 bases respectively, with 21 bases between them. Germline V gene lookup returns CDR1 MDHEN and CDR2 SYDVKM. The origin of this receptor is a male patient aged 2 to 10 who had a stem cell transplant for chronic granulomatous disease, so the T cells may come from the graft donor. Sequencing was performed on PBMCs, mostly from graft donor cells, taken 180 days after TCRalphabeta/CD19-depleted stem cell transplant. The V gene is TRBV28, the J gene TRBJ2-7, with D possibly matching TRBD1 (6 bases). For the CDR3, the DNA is TGTGCCAGCAGTATAAGCAATCCGGGACACCAGTACGAGCAGTACTTC. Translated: CASSISNPGHQYEQYF. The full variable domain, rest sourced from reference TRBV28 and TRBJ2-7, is DVKVTQSSRYLVKRTGEKVFLECVQDMDHENMFWYRQDPGLGLRLIYFSYDVKMKEKGDIPEGYSVSREKKERFSLILESASTNQTSMYLCASSISNPGHQYEQYFGPGTRLTVT.